Below are 30 T cell receptor beta chains sequenced from a single sample in a study of T-cell reconstitution after alpha-beta-depleted transplantation in children. This sample's TCRbeta library carried unique molecular identifier barcodes. TCRdb re-called the PCR reads with MiXCR, one entry per CDR3 protein. Among about 980,000 distinct CDR3 sequences listed, roughly 29% were seen once. Sample: PBMCs, mostly from graft donor cells, taken 360 days after TCRalphabeta/CD19-depleted stem cell transplant. Receptors originate from a boy less than two years old who had a stem cell transplant for SCID, so the T cells may come from the graft donor.

This clonotype was counted many times. This sequence joins TRBV7-9 and TRBJ1-1; D is uncertain. Germline V gives CDR1 SEHNR, CDR2 FQNEAQ (reference sequence). V was pared by 3 bases and J by 0 bases, with 8 bases between. The CDR3 length is 14 residues. The CDR3 DNA follows: TGTGCCAGCAGCTTCGGCAATCTGAACACTGAAGCTTTCTTT. Protein sequence: CASSFGNLNTEAFF.

The CDR3 DNA follows: TGTGCCATCAGTGAGGCTAACCCGAACTATGGCTACACCTTC. As protein: CAISEANPNYGYTF. The rearrangement links TRBV10-3 to TRBJ1-2; D is uncertain. The V and J ends lost 2 bases and 2 bases respectively, with 9 bases between them. This CDR3 spans 14 amino acids. Per germline, CDR1 ENHRY and CDR2 SYGVKD.

The chain combines TRBV5-1 with TRBJ1-4; D is unclear. The germline CDR1 and CDR2 sequences are SGHRS and YFSETQ. Trimming removed 0 bases from V and 5 bases from J, with 8 bases in between. The CDR3 runs 14 residues. The CDR3 DNA sequence: TGCGCCAGCAGCTTGGAATCGAGAAATGAAAAACTGTTTTTT. This sequence encodes CASSLESRNEKLFF. The full variable domain, rest sourced from reference TRBV5-1 and TRBJ1-4, is KAGVTQTPRYLIKTRGQQVTLSCSPISGHRSVSWYQQTPGQGLQFLFEYFSETQRNKGNFPGRFSGRQFSNSRSEMNVSTLELGDSALYLCASSLESRNEKLFFGSGTQLSVL.

The rearrangement joins TRBV12-3 or TRBV12-4 to TRBJ1-5, with no clear D. The CDR3 loop spans 15 amino acids. With 1 base removed from V and 7 bases from J, the gap between germline ends came to 14 bases. The CDR3 loop reads CASSLVGQVGQPQHF. CDR3 nucleotide sequence: TGTGCCAGCAGTTTAGTAGGGCAGGTAGGGCAGCCCCAGCATTTT.

The gene calls are TRBV5-1 and TRBJ1-1; unclear D gene. CDR1 is SGHRS, CDR2 YFSETQ, per germline. CDR3 length: 15 residues. With 2 bases removed from V and 0 bases from J, the gap between germline ends came to 11 bases. The CDR3 DNA sequence: TGCGCCAGCAGCTTTTCCAGCGAGGTGAACACTGAAGCTTTCTTT. Protein product: CASSFSSEVNTEAFF.

This clonotype was counted only a few times. V usage is TRBV7-2 and J usage is TRBJ2-5, with TRBD2 matching over 11 bases. With V trimmed by 4 bases and J by 5 bases, 9 bases remained unmatched. The CDR3 spans 16 residues. CDR1 SGHTA and CDR2 FQGNSA come from the germline V gene. DNA of the CDR3: TGTGCCAGCAGCTCCGGGACTAGCGGCGGGAGGGAGACCCAGTACTTC. Protein sequence: CASSSGTSGGRETQYF.

The genes are TRBV4-3 and TRBJ2-1; 8 nucleotides line up with TRBD2. The ends lost 0 bases at V and 3 bases at J; junction bases unmatched: 10. This CDR3 has 18 amino acids. Germline CDR1 and CDR2: LGHNA and YSLEER. The chain's CDR3 is CASSQDNVGRGVYNEQFF. Written as DNA, the CDR3 is TGCGCCAGCAGCCAAGATAACGTAGGGCGGGGGGTCTACAATGAGCAGTTCTTC.

This clonotype appeared a few times. V and J are TRBV21-1 and TRBJ2-4; the DNA was not compared with TRBD2, the D call given in the table. TRBV21-1 is assigned pseudogene status. CDR3 length: 18 amino acids. In DNA, the CDR3 is TGTGCCAGCAGCCGCCTCGGAGGGAGGTTCTTAGCCAAAAACATTCAGTACTTC. This gives the protein CASSRLGGRFLAKNIQYF.

CDR3 bases: TGTGCCAGCTCACGCAGGCGGGACAGGGCTCTAAATGAGCAGTTCTTC. Translation: CASSRRRDRALNEQFF. The chain links TRBV18 to TRBJ2-1; TRBD1 aligns across 9 bases. Losses at the gene ends were 4 bases for V and 7 bases for J; bases not matched to a gene: 11. The CDR3 runs to 16 residues. Germline V CDR1 and CDR2: KGHSH, LQKENI. The variable domain in full, completed from reference TRBV18 and TRBJ2-1, reads NAGVMQNPRHLVRRRGQEARLRCSPMKGHSHVYWYRQLPEEGLKFMVYLQKENIIDESGMPKERFSAEFPKEGPSILRIQQVVRGDSAAYFCASSRRRDRALNEQFFGPGTRLTVL.

The chain joins TRBV18 to TRBJ2-3; perhaps D is TRBD1 or TRBD2 (6 bases each). The CDR3 runs 15 residues. Germline V CDR1 and CDR2: KGHSH, LQKENI. Trimming pared 3 bases from V and 5 bases from J, leaving 15 bases between. For the CDR3, the DNA is TGTGCCAGCTCACCTTTAACGGGGGCCGGAGATACGCAGTATTTT. It yields the protein CASSPLTGAGDTQYF. The whole variable domain, filled in from reference TRBV18 and TRBJ2-3, reads NAGVMQNPRHLVRRRGQEARLRCSPMKGHSHVYWYRQLPEEGLKFMVYLQKENIIDESGMPKERFSAEFPKEGPSILRIQQVVRGDSAAYFCASSPLTGAGDTQYFGPGTRLTVL.

This clonotype has just a few counts. V and J are TRBV2 and TRBJ1-1, with D tentatively TRBD1 (5 bases). Trimming shortened V by 3 bases and J by 0 bases, and 17 bases separated the two germline ends. In germline, CDR1 is SNHLY, CDR2 FYNNEI. The CDR3 runs to 17 residues. The CDR3 here is CASSDLQERELNTEAFF. The CDR3, as DNA: TGTGCCAGCAGTGATTTACAGGAACGGGAGCTGAACACTGAAGCTTTCTTT.

The V call is TRBV28, the J call TRBJ2-3, with 10 positions matching TRBD2. Germline V gene sequence: CDR1 MDHEN, CDR2 SYDVKM. Losses at the gene ends were 8 bases for V and 4 bases for J; bases not matched to a gene: 12. The CDR3 covers 16 residues. The CDR3 nucleotides read TGTGCCAGCGTTCGCCGTTTAGCGGGGGGTTCAGATACGCAGTATTTT. Translated: CASVRRLAGGSDTQYF.

This clonotype has only a few counts. This chain links TRBV12-3 or TRBV12-4 with TRBJ1-1, with D maybe TRBD1 (5 bases). CDR3 length equals 14 residues. With 4 bases removed from V and 2 bases from J, the gap between germline ends came to 11 bases. CDR3 protein: CASSSNRFNTEAFF. The CDR3 bases are TGTGCCAGCAGTTCGAACAGGTTTAACACTGAAGCTTTCTTT.

This clonotype has only a few counts. The CDR3 DNA reads TGTGCCAGCACCCAATGGCGTAGGGGGCAGGATGGCTACACCTTC. It is translated as CASTQWRRGQDGYTF. The V and J genes are TRBV6-1 and TRBJ1-2, with 7 nucleotides matching TRBD1. Germline lookup yields CDR1 MNHNS and CDR2 SASEGT. This CDR3 spans 15 amino acids. Trimming removed 7 bases from V and 6 bases from J; junction bases left unmatched: 14.

The chain recombines TRBV19 with TRBJ1-2; D not certain. V shed 5 bases and J shed 7 bases, with 11 bases lying between them. CDR3 size: 12 residues. In germline, CDR1 is LNHDA, CDR2 SQIVND (reference sequence). The DNA of the CDR3 is TGTGCCAGTAGTCAGGATAGGTCTGGCTACACCTTC. It codes for CASSQDRSGYTF.

This clonotype was observed a few times. The V call is TRBV9, the J call TRBJ2-3, with 7 bases lining up with TRBD2. The CDR3 is 16 amino acids. Germline V gene sequence: CDR1 SGDLS, CDR2 YYNGEE. V lost 0 bases to trimming and J lost 0 bases; unmatched junction nucleotides: 4. CDR3 bases: TGTGCCAGCAGCGTAGAGAACGGGGGGAGCACAGATACGCAGTATTTT. This codes for CASSVENGGSTDTQYF.

This chain uses TRBV11-2 with TRBJ2-3; TRBD1 matches 7 bases. V lost 6 bases to trimming and J lost 4 bases; unmatched junction nucleotides: 22. The germline gives CDR1 SGHAT, CDR2 FQNNGV. The CDR3 totals 19 residues. The CDR3 DNA follows: TGTGCCAGCAGTCTCGCTTACAGGGGTGTACGTGTTAGTGCAGATACGCAGTATTTT. Its protein is CASSLAYRGVRVSADTQYF.

This clonotype was counted between two and nine times. The chain combines TRBV7-9 with TRBJ2-1, with 7 bases matching TRBD1. V lost 4 bases and J lost 4; bases outside the gene matches: 10. CDR1 is SEHNR and CDR2 is FQNEAQ in the germline V gene (reference sequence). There are 16 residues in the CDR3. The CDR3 DNA sequence: TGTGCCAGCAGCTCCCTAGTGGGGACAGCATACAATGAGCAGTTCTTC. Translation: CASSSLVGTAYNEQFF.

The genes are TRBV27 and TRBJ2-7, with D possibly being TRBD1 (5 bases). CDR1 is MNHEY, CDR2 SMNVEV, per germline (reference sequence). The CDR3 extends over 14 amino acids. The V end lost 1 base, the J end lost 2 bases, and 9 bases lay between the germline ends. CDR3 amino acids: CASSLYQGTYEQYF. CDR3 DNA sequence: TGTGCCAGCAGTTTATATCAGGGAACCTACGAGCAGTACTTC.

This clonotype was detected many times. The gene calls are TRBV4-1 and TRBJ1-3; D is perhaps TRBD1 (6 bases). The CDR3 sequence is 15 residues long. Trimming left V 2 bases short and J 0 bases short, with 8 bases between. Germline V gives CDR1 MGHRA, CDR2 YSYEKL. Here the CDR3 reads CASSQTGYSGNTIYF. The CDR3 nucleotides read TGCGCCAGCAGCCAAACAGGGTACTCTGGAAACACCATATATTTT.

This clonotype has just a few counts. The rearrangement links TRBV27 to TRBJ2-3; D might be TRBD1 or TRBD2, each matching 6 bases. The V and J ends lost 4 bases and 2 bases respectively, with 10 bases between them. The CDR3 extends over 14 amino acids. Germline-derived CDR1 and CDR2 are MNHEY and SMNVEV (reference sequence). The CDR3 sequence is CASSWGAVTDTQYF. In DNA form, the CDR3 reads TGTGCCAGCAGTTGGGGGGCAGTCACAGATACGCAGTATTTT.

This clonotype was observed a handful of times. This chain joins TRBV20-1 and TRBJ1-5; no clear D gene. CDR1 and CDR2 (germline): DFQATT, SNEGSKA (reference sequence). The V end lost 5 bases, the J end lost 4 bases, and 12 bases lay between the germline ends. The CDR3 consists of 13 residues. DNA of the CDR3: TGCAGTGCTCGGTCCCTAGAAAATCAGCCCCAGCATTTT. Translating it yields CSARSLENQPQHF.

This clonotype appeared a few times. The chain joins TRBV5-1 to TRBJ2-3; tentatively, D is TRBD1 (6 bases). Germline values: CDR1 SGHRS, CDR2 YFSETQ. The CDR3 is made up of 15 amino acids. Trimming took 0 bases from V and 4 from J, leaving 12 bases between them. The CDR3 loop reads CASSLVARGPDTQYF. CDR3 in DNA: TGCGCCAGCAGCTTGGTAGCCAGGGGCCCAGATACGCAGTATTTT.

This chain links TRBV20-1 with TRBJ1-4; D call uncertain. The length of the CDR3 is 15 residues. The V end lost 3 bases, the J end lost 2 bases, and 13 bases lay between the germline ends. In germline, CDR1 is DFQATT, CDR2 SNEGSKA (reference sequence). The CDR3 sequence is CSASTNLATNEKLFF. Written as DNA, the CDR3 is TGCAGTGCTAGTACCAATCTGGCGACTAATGAAAAACTGTTTTTT.

This clonotype came up a few times. This sequence joins TRBV20-1 and TRBJ2-1; a weak D match, TRBD2 (6 bases). CDR3 length: 15 residues. In germline, CDR1 is DFQATT, CDR2 SNEGSKA (reference sequence). Trimming removed 2 bases at V and 4 bases at J, with 15 bases between. The CDR3 DNA reads as TGCAGTGCTAGATATTCGGACGGAGGGTACAATGAGCAGTTCTTC. It translates to CSARYSDGGYNEQFF.

The chain employs TRBV23-1 and TRBJ2-7; no definite D call. TRBV23-1 is annotated as an ORF whose role is uncertain. This CDR3 contains 15 residues. The V end was cut by 0 bases, the J end by 4 bases, with 13 bases between. The CDR3 region is CASSQSRLKEYEQYF. The CDR3 DNA reads as TGCGCCAGCAGTCAATCGCGGCTTAAGGAGTACGAGCAGTACTTC.

The V and J genes are TRBV5-1 and TRBJ2-7, with a weak D call TRBD1 (6 bases). The CDR3 covers 12 residues. The germline V and J ends were trimmed by 5 bases and 5 bases, with 11 bases remaining between them. Looked up from germline, CDR1 is SGHRS and CDR2 is YFSETQ. CDR3 DNA: TGCGCCAGCAGGACAGGAAATAACGAGCAGTACTTC. This encodes CASRTGNNEQYF.

The chain carries TRBV15 and TRBJ1-1; 11 nucleotides line up with TRBD1. Germline CDR1 LNHNV, CDR2 YYDKDF (reference sequence). V lost 1 base, J lost 6 bases, and 10 bases stayed unmatched. The CDR3 is 17 amino acids. CDR3 bases: TGTGCCACCAGCAGAGGAGGGTCCGGGACAGGGGGATCTGAAGCTTTCTTT. It codes for CATSRGGSGTGGSEAFF.

The chain joins TRBV5-1 to TRBJ2-4; no firm D call. The V end lost 0 bases, the J end lost 0 bases, and 16 bases lay between the germline ends. CDR3 length: 18 residues. CDR1 SGHRS and CDR2 YFSETQ come from the germline V gene. The CDR3 loop is CASSLAASKALAKNIQYF. CDR3 sequence (DNA): TGCGCCAGCAGCTTGGCGGCATCTAAAGCCCTAGCCAAAAACATTCAGTACTTC.

The gene calls are TRBV12-3 or TRBV12-4 and TRBJ2-1; TRBD1 aligns across 7 bases. This CDR3 comprises 17 residues. Trimming at V came to 4 bases and at J to 3 bases, leaving 12 bases not matched to a gene. This CDR3 reads CASSSRYRGAFYNEQFF. The CDR3 DNA follows: TGTGCCAGCAGTTCCCGATACAGGGGTGCTTTCTACAATGAGCAGTTCTTC.